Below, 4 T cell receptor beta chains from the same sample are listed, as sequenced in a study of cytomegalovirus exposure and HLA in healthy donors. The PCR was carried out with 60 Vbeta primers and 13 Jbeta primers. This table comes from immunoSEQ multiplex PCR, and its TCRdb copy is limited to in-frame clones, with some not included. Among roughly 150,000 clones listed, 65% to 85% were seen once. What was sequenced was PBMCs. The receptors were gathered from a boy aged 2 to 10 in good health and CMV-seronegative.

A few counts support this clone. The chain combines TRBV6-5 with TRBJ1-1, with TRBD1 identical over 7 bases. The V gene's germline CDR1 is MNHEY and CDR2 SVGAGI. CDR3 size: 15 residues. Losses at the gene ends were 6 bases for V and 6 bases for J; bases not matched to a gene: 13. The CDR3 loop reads CASRTGTARAPEAFF. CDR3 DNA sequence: TGTGCCAGCAGAACCGGGACAGCCCGAGCGCCTGAAGCTTTCTTT.

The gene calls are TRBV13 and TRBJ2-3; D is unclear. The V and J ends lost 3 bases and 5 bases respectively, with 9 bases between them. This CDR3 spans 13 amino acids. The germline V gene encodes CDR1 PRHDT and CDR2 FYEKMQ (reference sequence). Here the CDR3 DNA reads TGTGCCAGCAGCTTCCAATTAGAAGATACGCAGTATTTT. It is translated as CASSFQLEDTQYF. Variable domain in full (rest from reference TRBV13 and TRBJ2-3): AAGVIQSPRHLIKEKRETATLKCYPIPRHDTVYWYQQGPGQDPQFLISFYEKMQSDKGSIPDRFSAQQFSDYHSELNMSSLELGDSALYFCASSFQLEDTQYFGPGTRLTVL.

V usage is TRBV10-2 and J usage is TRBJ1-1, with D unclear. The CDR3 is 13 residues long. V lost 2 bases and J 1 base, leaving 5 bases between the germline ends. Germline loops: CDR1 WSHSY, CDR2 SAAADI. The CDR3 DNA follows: TGCGCCAGCAGTGAGGCGGCGAACACTGAAGCTTTCTTT. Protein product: CASSEAANTEAFF.

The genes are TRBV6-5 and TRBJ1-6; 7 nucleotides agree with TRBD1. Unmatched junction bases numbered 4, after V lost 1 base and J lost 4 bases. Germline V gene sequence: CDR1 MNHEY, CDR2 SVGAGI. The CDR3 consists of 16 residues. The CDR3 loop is CASSYLGGRYNSPLHF. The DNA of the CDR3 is TGTGCCAGCAGTTACTTAGGGGGCAGATATAATTCACCCCTCCACTTT.